A single sample gave rise to the 5 T cell receptor beta chains below, sequenced in a study of shared clonotypes between healthy human individuals. Sequencing was performed with immunoSEQ multiplex PCR; in TCRdb, only in-frame clones are kept and a portion is missing. The data show 2 million to 3 million clones, over 85% seen once. The material sequenced was naive CD4+ T cells from PBMCs. Subset reported: CD45RA+ positively selected. The source is a man between 18 and 29 years old in good health. Some clones in this sample may be carry-over from other donors' samples.

The chain recombines TRBV28 with TRBJ1-1; D not resolved. Germline V CDR1 and CDR2: MDHEN, SYDVKM. The ends were cut back, 2 bases at V and 0 bases at J, with 10 bases in the middle. The CDR3 totals 15 residues. The CDR3 loop is CASSLARRMNTEAFF. For the CDR3, the DNA is TGTGCCAGCAGTTTAGCCCGCCGGATGAACACTGAAGCTTTCTTT.

The chain couples TRBV7-2 to TRBJ2-3; TRBD2 agrees at 7 bases. Trimming at V came to 5 bases and at J to 5 bases, leaving 7 bases not matched to a gene. Germline assignment: CDR1 SGHTA and CDR2 FQGNSA. This CDR3 has 14 amino acids. The CDR3: CASSKLAARDTQYF. CDR3 DNA sequence: TGTGCCAGCAGCAAGCTAGCGGCAAGAGATACGCAGTATTTT.

The J gene is TRBJ1-1, the V gene TRBV18; a weak D match, TRBD1 (5 bases). This CDR3 has 16 residues. Trimming stripped 0 bases from V and 4 bases from J, with 15 bases between. Germline CDR1 reads KGHSH; CDR2 reads LQKENI. CDR3 loop: CASSPPGRVVGTEAFF. CDR3 bases: TGTGCCAGCTCACCACCGGGCAGGGTAGTAGGCACTGAAGCTTTCTTT.

The chain employs TRBV9 and TRBJ2-7, with 9 bases aligning to TRBD2. CDR3 length: 15 residues. The germline V gene has CDR1 SGDLS and CDR2 YYNGEE. V dropped 0 bases and J dropped 4; count of bases not matched to a gene: 5. This chain's CDR3 is CASSVVSGRRYEQYF. The CDR3 nucleotides are TGTGCCAGCAGCGTAGTGAGCGGGAGGAGATACGAGCAGTACTTC. Full variable domain (outside the CDR3, taken from reference TRBV9 and TRBJ2-7): DSGVTQTPKHLITATGQRVTLRCSPRSGDLSVYWYQQSLDQGLQFLIQYYNGEERAKGNILERFSAQQFPDLHSELNLSSLELGDSALYFCASSVVSGRRYEQYFGPGTRLTVT.

V is TRBV6-1 and J is TRBJ1-1; TRBD1 is a possible D gene (6 bases). CDR3 length: 15 residues. Germline V gene sequence: CDR1 MNHNS, CDR2 SASEGT. The V end lost 4 bases, the J end lost 4 bases, and 16 bases lay between the germline ends. CDR3 amino acids: CASSGGLGGGTEAFF. CDR3 in DNA: TGTGCCAGCAGTGGAGGTTTGGGGGGCGGCACTGAAGCTTTCTTT.